These 8 T cell receptor beta chains were all obtained from the same sample, sequenced in a study of blood T cell repertoires in COVID-19. Sequencing was performed with immunoSEQ multiplex PCR; in TCRdb, only in-frame clones are kept and a portion is missing. Here the sample spans a few hundred thousand clones, approximately 89% being singletons. The specimen was peripheral blood. The origin of the receptors is a woman aged 30 to 39 with COVID-19, enrolled during active disease.

This clone was detected once. The chain has TRBV5-1 and TRBJ2-7, with 10 bases lining up with TRBD1. CDR1 and CDR2 (germline): SGHRS, YFSETQ. The CDR3 consists of 13 residues. The V segment lost 8 bases and the J segment 5 bases; nucleotides outside the gene matches: 7. CDR3 DNA: TGCGCCAGTAACCCGGGACAGGGGCACGAGCAGTACTTC. Amino acid sequence: CASNPGQGHEQYF.

The rearrangement uses TRBV19 and TRBJ1-2; D is uncertain. The CDR3 consists of 15 residues. Trimming pared 3 bases from V and 2 bases from J, leaving 13 bases between. Germline CDR1 is LNHDA and CDR2 is SQIVND (reference sequence). CDR3 loop: CASSIRGRENYGYTF. As DNA, the CDR3 is TGTGCCAGTAGTATTCGCGGCAGAGAGAACTATGGCTACACCTTC.

This clone was observed a single time. The gene calls are TRBV21-1 and TRBJ2-1; the table gives TRBD2 as D, unverified against the DNA. TRBV21-1 counts as a pseudogene. The CDR3 contains 19 residues. Here the CDR3 reads CASSKEVLLAGAVYNEQFF. The CDR3 DNA is TGTGCCAGCAGCAAAGAGGTCTTGCTAGCGGGGGCCGTGTACAATGAGCAGTTCTTC.

The chain carries TRBV28 and TRBJ2-7; D perhaps matches TRBD1 (6 bases). The CDR3 has 15 amino acids. Germline V lookup: CDR1 MDHEN, CDR2 SYDVKM. Trimming cost V 5 bases and J 4 bases, with 18 bases left between them. CDR3 in amino acids: CASSRYRDTTYEQYF. The CDR3 DNA sequence: TGTGCCAGCAGTAGGTACCGGGACACTACGTACGAGCAGTACTTC.

V gene TRBV3-1 (or the pseudogene TRBV3-2) combines with J gene TRBJ1-5, with D possibly matching TRBD1 (5 bases). Deletions cut 5 bases from V and 3 bases from J, with 8 bases between. The length of the CDR3 is 13 residues. Per the germline V gene, CDR1 is LGHDT and CDR2 is YNNKEL (reference sequence). The CDR3 DNA reads TGTGCCAGCAGCGGGGCGGCCAATCAGCCCCAGCATTTT. Protein sequence: CASSGAANQPQHF.

This sequence joins TRBV4-1 and TRBJ2-7; 11 nucleotides agree with TRBD2. The CDR3 extends over 16 amino acids. Trimming cost V 4 bases and J 4 bases; bases outside gene matches: 9. The germline CDR1 and CDR2 sequences are MGHRA and YSYEKL. In DNA, the CDR3 is TGCGCCAGCAGCCTCAGTACTAGCGGGAGTCAGTACGAGCAGTACGTC. Translation gives CASSLSTSGSQYEQYV.

The J gene is TRBJ1-1, the V gene TRBV30; 9 positions agree with TRBD1. The CDR3 is made up of 14 amino acids. V shed 7 bases, J shed 3 bases, and the junction held 9 bases outside the gene matches. The V gene's germline CDR1 is GTSNPN and CDR2 SVGIG (reference sequence). The CDR3 bases are TGTGCCTTCTCGCCGACAGGGGGGCACACTGAAGCTTTCTTT. It yields the protein CAFSPTGGHTEAFF.

This clone has only one observation. This chain links TRBV9 with TRBJ2-1; 9 nucleotides match TRBD1. CDR3 length: 14 residues. The junction had 7 bases not matched to a gene; V was cut back by 4 bases and J by 8 bases. Germline values: CDR1 SGDLS, CDR2 YYNGEE. CDR3: CASSPTDRGHEQFF. In DNA, the CDR3 is TGTGCCAGCAGCCCCACGGACAGGGGCCATGAGCAGTTCTTC.